This T cell receptor (beta chain) originates from a study of blood T cell repertoires in COVID-19. Study overall: Specimens from acute and convalescent COVID-19 originated in the United States, Italy and Spain. T cells, B-cell-depleted T cells, or PBMCs provided the cDNA or gDNA that served as material.

Source study methods: Amplification from reference gene primers served as the basis for estimated nucleated cell counts. Clones were sequenced by immunoSEQ multiplex PCR, and TCRdb holds only the in-frame ones, with some missing. V, J and clone size derive from that table, while D and trimming were established from the DNA sequence. The sample carries about 250,000 clones, around three quarters recorded once. The CDR3 is made up of 15 amino acids. CDR1 and CDR2 from the germline V gene are SGHRS and YFSETQ. V was pared by 3 bases and J by 8 bases, with 7 bases of the junction left unmatched. Sequencing input: peripheral blood. This clonotype was sampled from a woman older than 75 with acute or convalescent COVID-19. The chain links TRBV5-1 to TRBJ2-1; 11 nucleotides match TRBD2. The CDR3 DNA sequence: TGCGCCAGCAGCTCTCAACTAGCGGGGGAGGATGAGCAGTTCTTC. It translates to CASSSQLAGEDEQFF.